This paragraph reports one TCR beta chain. Its target is unknown. Germline V gives CDR1 SGHRS, CDR2 YFSETQ. The length of the CDR3 is 14 residues. Trimming left V 0 bases short and J 3 bases short, with 9 bases between. Sample time point: week 11, during vaccination. Every vaccination contained 300 ug of the mutant IDH1 20-mer peptide and was paired with topical imiquimod. The data stem from a study of a mutant IDH1 vaccine in newly diagnosed glioma. This table comes from immunoSEQ multiplex PCR, and its TCRdb copy is limited to in-frame clones, with some not included. The table lists tens of thousands of clones, approximately 88% of them singletons, with roughly 9.5% in the top ten.

The V and J genes are TRBV5-1 and TRBJ1-1; D is unresolved. Sample: PBMCs, taken from a glioma patient whose treatment included an IDH1 peptide vaccine. This clonotype originated in a woman in her forties or fifties with glioma. Here the CDR3 DNA reads TGCGCCAGCAGCTTGGCCAGAGCGGACACTGAAGCTTTCTTT. It codes for CASSLARADTEAFF.